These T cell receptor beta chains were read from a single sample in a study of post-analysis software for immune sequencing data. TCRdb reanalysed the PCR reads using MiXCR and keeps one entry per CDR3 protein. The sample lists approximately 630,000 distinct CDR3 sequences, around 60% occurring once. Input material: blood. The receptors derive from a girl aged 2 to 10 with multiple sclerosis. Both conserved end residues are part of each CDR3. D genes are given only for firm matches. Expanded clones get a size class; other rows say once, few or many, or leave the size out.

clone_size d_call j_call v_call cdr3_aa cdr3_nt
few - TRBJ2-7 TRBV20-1 CSATYTVWSSYEQYF TGCAGTGCTACTTACACAGTTTGGAGCTCCTACGAGCAGTACTTC
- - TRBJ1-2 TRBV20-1 CSAREGGPGHKSGYTF TGCAGTGCTAGAGAGGGGGGTCCGGGACACAAATCTGGCTACACCTTC
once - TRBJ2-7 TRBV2 CASSAETGAYEQYF TGTGCCAGCAGTGCTGAGACAGGAGCCTACGAGCAGTACTTC
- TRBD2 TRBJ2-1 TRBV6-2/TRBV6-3 CASSPSLGTSGDDEQFF TGTGCCAGCAGTCCCAGCCTAGGGACTAGCGGGGACGATGAGCAGTTCTTC
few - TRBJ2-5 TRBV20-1 CSVLPGQQETQYF TGCAGTGTTTTGCCGGGACAACAAGAGACCCAGTACTTC
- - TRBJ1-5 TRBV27 CASSSTGPSSPQHF TGTGCCAGCAGTTCTACAGGGCCTTCAAGCCCCCAGCATTTT
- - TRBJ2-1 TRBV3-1 CASSQVRYNEQFF TGTGCCAGCAGCCAAGTTCGGTACAATGAGCAGTTCTTC
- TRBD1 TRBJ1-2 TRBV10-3 CAIRGTGDDGYTF TGTGCCATCAGGGGGACAGGGGATGATGGCTACACCTTC
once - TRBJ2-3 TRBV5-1 CASSLALSTQYF TGCGCCAGCAGCTTGGCCTTGAGTACGCAGTATTTT
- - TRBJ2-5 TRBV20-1 CSAPNLAQETQYF TGCAGTGCCCCGAACCTAGCACAAGAGACCCAGTACTTC
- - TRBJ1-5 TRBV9 CASSVEGFFNQPQHF TGTGCCAGCAGCGTAGAGGGGTTCTTCAATCAGCCCCAGCATTTT
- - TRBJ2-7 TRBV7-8 CASSLLRDEGEQYF TGTGCCAGCAGCTTACTTCGGGACGAAGGGGAGCAGTACTTC
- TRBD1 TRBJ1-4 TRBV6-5 CASIYSTGGSEKLFF TGTGCCAGCATTTACTCCACAGGGGGCTCTGAAAAACTGTTTTTT
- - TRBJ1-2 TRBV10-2 CASRGAAGGYGYTF TGCGCCAGCAGGGGCGCCGCAGGAGGCTATGGCTACACCTTC
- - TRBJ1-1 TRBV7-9 CASSPARVPTEAFF TGTGCCAGCAGCCCTGCCAGGGTCCCCACTGAAGCTTTCTTT
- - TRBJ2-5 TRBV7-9 CASSLMAGGFQETQYF TGTGCCAGCAGCTTGATGGCAGGCGGCTTCCAAGAGACCCAGTACTTC
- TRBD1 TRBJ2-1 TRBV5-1 CASSLVGDRIDEQFF TGCGCCAGCAGCTTGGTTGGGGACAGAATCGATGAGCAGTTCTTC
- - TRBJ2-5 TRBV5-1 CASSLGTLQMGQETQYF TGCGCCAGCAGCTTGGGGACACTTCAGATGGGCCAAGAGACCCAGTACTTC
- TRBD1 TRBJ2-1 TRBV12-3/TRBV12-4 CASRDRRQKQFF TGTGCCAGCCGGGACAGGCGCCAGAAGCAGTTCTTC
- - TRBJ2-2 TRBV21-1 CASSRTPQSQKNTGELFF TGTGCCAGCAGCCGGACTCCTCAGTCCCAGAAGAACACCGGGGAGCTGTTTTTT
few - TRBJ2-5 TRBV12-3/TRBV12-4 CASSLITSGQETQYF TGTGCCAGCAGTTTAATCACCAGCGGCCAAGAGACCCAGTACTTC
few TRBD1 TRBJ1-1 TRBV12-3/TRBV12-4 CASSGQGAGTEAFF TGTGCCAGCAGTGGCCAGGGGGCCGGCACTGAAGCTTTCTTT
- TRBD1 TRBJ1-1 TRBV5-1 CASKEGAGGPVAEAFF TGCGCCAGCAAAGAAGGGGCAGGGGGCCCGGTCGCTGAAGCTTTCTTT
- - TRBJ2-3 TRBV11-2 CASSSPWDTQYF TGTGCCAGCAGCTCGCCATGGGATACGCAGTATTTT
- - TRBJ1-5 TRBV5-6 CASSLRAQSNQPQHF TGTGCCAGCAGCTTGAGGGCGCAAAGCAATCAGCCCCAGCATTTT
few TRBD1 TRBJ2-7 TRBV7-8 CASNLGGAYEQYF TGTGCCAGCAACTTAGGGGGCGCCTACGAGCAGTACTTC
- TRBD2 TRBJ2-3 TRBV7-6 CASSAGGPSNTQYF TGTGCCAGCAGTGCGGGAGGGCCTTCGAATACGCAGTATTTT
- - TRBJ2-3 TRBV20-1 CSAPGPGMHTDTQYF TGCAGTGCCCCGGGGCCGGGCATGCACACAGATACGCAGTATTTT
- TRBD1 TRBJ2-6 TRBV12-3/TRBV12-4 CASGTGGSAGANVLTF TGTGCCAGCGGAACAGGGGGCTCGGCAGGGGCCAACGTCCTGACTTTC
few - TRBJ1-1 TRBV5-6 CASSFGQIVMNTEAFF TGTGCCAGCAGCTTTGGACAGATCGTAATGAACACTGAAGCTTTCTTT
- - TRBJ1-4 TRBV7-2 CASSFDGSTNEKLFF TGTGCCAGCAGCTTTGACGGCTCAACTAATGAAAAACTGTTTTTT
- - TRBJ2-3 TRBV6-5 CASSYGGQGTDTQYF TGTGCCAGCAGTTACGGGGGGCAGGGCACAGATACGCAGTATTTT
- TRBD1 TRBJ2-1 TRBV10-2 CASRPGQGYNEQFF TGTGCCAGCAGGCCGGGACAGGGGTACAATGAGCAGTTCTTC
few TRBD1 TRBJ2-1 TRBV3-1 CASSPFGDRGRKFF TGTGCCAGCAGCCCTTTCGGGGACAGGGGGCGCAAGTTCTTC
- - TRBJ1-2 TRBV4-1 CASSQEGSRGYTF TGCGCCAGCAGCCAAGAAGGGTCGCGGGGCTACACCTTC
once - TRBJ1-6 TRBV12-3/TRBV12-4 CASRSAVLAPLHF TGTGCCAGCAGATCCGCGGTTTTGGCACCCCTCCACTTT
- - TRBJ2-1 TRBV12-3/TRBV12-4 CASSSSSRTAAINEQFF TGTGCCAGCAGTTCATCTTCGAGGACAGCGGCGATCAATGAGCAGTTCTTC
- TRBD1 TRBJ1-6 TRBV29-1 CSVQSRDRVSVSLHF TGCAGCGTTCAAAGCCGGGACAGGGTTTCAGTGTCCCTCCACTTT
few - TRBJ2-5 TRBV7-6 CASSLPLTGSQETQYF TGTGCCAGCAGCTTACCCCTAACAGGGAGCCAAGAGACCCAGTACTTC